These 32 T cell receptor beta chains originate from one sample sequenced in a study of T cells after yellow fever vaccination. TCRdb re-called the 5' RACE reads with MiXCR, one entry per CDR3 protein. The data show 400,000 or so distinct CDR3 sequences, under 20% seen once. The material sequenced was PBMCs, taken before the yellow fever booster vaccination. These receptors originate from a man aged 18 to 30 who received the YFV17D yellow fever vaccine.

The DNA for the CDR3 is TGTGCCAGCAGTTACGAACAATTCACTGAAGCTTTCTTT. This encodes CASSYEQFTEAFF. The V call is TRBV6-2 or TRBV6-3, the J call TRBJ1-1; D gene uncertain. Trimming removed 2 bases at V and 4 bases at J, with 8 bases between. Germline CDR1 MNHEY, CDR2 SVGEGT. The CDR3 consists of 13 residues.

The V call is TRBV20-1, the J call TRBJ2-5; D gene uncertain. Trimming pared 0 bases from V and 9 bases from J, leaving 14 bases between. Germline V gene data show CDR1 as DFQATT and CDR2 as SNEGSKA (reference sequence). The CDR3 contains 13 residues. Here the CDR3 DNA reads TGCAGTGCTAGAGATCAAGGGTCTATGGCCCAGTACTTC. Protein product: CSARDQGSMAQYF.

The chain uses TRBV4-3 and TRBJ2-1, with 9 bases aligning to TRBD1. The CDR3 runs 17 residues. V was pared by 2 bases and J by 0 bases, with 5 bases of the junction left unmatched. The germline V gene has CDR1 LGHNA and CDR2 YSLEER. CDR3 sequence: CASSQLLQGASYNEQFF. Here the CDR3 DNA reads TGCGCCAGCAGCCAATTACTACAGGGGGCCTCCTACAATGAGCAGTTCTTC.

The chain employs TRBV29-1 and TRBJ2-1; 9 nucleotides agree with TRBD2. Germline V gene data show CDR1 as SQVTM and CDR2 as ANQGSEA. V shed 6 bases and J 9 bases; nucleotides not matched to a gene: 12. The CDR3 contains 14 residues. The CDR3 DNA reads TGCAGCGTGGCAGGGGCGCGGGGGGGAAGTGAGCAGTTCTTC. It yields the protein CSVAGARGGSEQFF.

This clonotype showed up just a few times. This rearrangement joins TRBV6-2 or TRBV6-3 to TRBJ1-1; D gene ambiguous. The germline gives CDR1 MNHEY, CDR2 SVGEGT. The CDR3 is made up of 19 amino acids. Trimming shortened V by 7 bases and J by 4 bases, and 31 bases separated the two germline ends. The CDR3 region has the DNA TGTGCCAGCACTCAAGCGCGGGCTCCTTTCGGGGTTGGCGGCACTGAAGCTTTCTTT. Protein sequence: CASTQARAPFGVGGTEAFF.

This sequence joins TRBV7-9 and TRBJ2-1, with D perhaps TRBD1 (6 bases). Between the trimmed V and J ends, which lost 0 bases and 10 bases, there was a span of 13 bases. The CDR3 runs to 14 residues. CDR1 SEHNR and CDR2 FQNEAQ come from the germline V gene (reference sequence). Here the CDR3 DNA reads TGTGCCAGCAGCTTAGCACAGGGATTGGAGGAGCAGTTCTTC. Protein product: CASSLAQGLEEQFF.

The rearrangement uses TRBV7-2 and TRBJ2-2; D is perhaps TRBD1 or TRBD2 (5 bases each). CDR3 length: 14 amino acids. V was trimmed by 2 bases and J by 6 bases, leaving 10 bases between them. Germline-derived CDR1 and CDR2 are SGHTA and FQGNSA. Here the CDR3 DNA reads TGTGCCAGCAGCTTAATCAGGGACGCCGGGGAGCTGTTTTTT. This encodes CASSLIRDAGELFF.

This clonotype was detected a few times. The chain carries TRBV29-1 and TRBJ2-1, with 7 bases aligning to TRBD2. Germline-derived CDR1 and CDR2 are SQVTM and ANQGSEA. The CDR3 covers 10 residues. Germline trimming cut 4 bases from V and 9 bases from J; bases unmatched to any gene: 0. CDR3 in amino acids: CSVGEGEQFF. The CDR3 region has the DNA TGCAGCGTTGGGGAGGGTGAGCAGTTCTTC.

The gene calls are TRBV12-3 or TRBV12-4 and TRBJ1-1, with D maybe TRBD1 (5 bases). With 10 bases removed from V and 4 bases from J, the gap between germline ends came to 16 bases. CDR3 length equals 13 residues. This CDR3 reads CAIKPRGATEAFF. CDR3 nucleotide sequence: TGTGCCATTAAGCCTCGGGGCGCCACTGAAGCTTTCTTT.

The gene calls are TRBV29-1 and TRBJ2-3, with no clear D. This CDR3 is built from 13 residues. The V and J ends lost 6 bases and 1 base respectively, with 11 bases between them. Germline CDR1 and CDR2: SQVTM and ANQGSEA. DNA of the CDR3: TGCAGCGTGATGATCACGGGCACAGATACGCAGTATTTT. Translation: CSVMITGTDTQYF.

This clonotype turned up a few times. The chain couples TRBV28 to TRBJ2-5; D possibly corresponds to TRBD2 (6 bases). Between the trimmed V and J ends, which lost 8 bases and 5 bases, there was a span of 15 bases. This CDR3 comprises 13 residues. Germline lookup yields CDR1 MDHEN and CDR2 SYDVKM. The CDR3 is CASQGWGVETQYF. The CDR3 DNA follows: TGTGCCAGCCAAGGTTGGGGGGTGGAGACCCAGTACTTC. Combining the CDR3 with reference TRBV28 and TRBJ2-5 gives the whole variable domain DVKVTQSSRYLVKRTGEKVFLECVQDMDHENMFWYRQDPGLGLRLIYFSYDVKMKEKGDIPEGYSVSREKKERFSLILESASTNQTSMYLCASQGWGVETQYFGPGTRLLVL.

This clonotype was observed a handful of times. The genes are TRBV18 and TRBJ1-4; weak D call: TRBD1 (5 bases). V lost 2 bases and J 4 bases, leaving 11 bases between the germline ends. CDR1 and CDR2 from the germline V gene are KGHSH and LQKENI. This CDR3 is 15 amino acids long. In nucleotides, the CDR3 is TGTGCCAGCTCACCATTCAGGGAGAATAATGAAAAACTGTTTTTT. It is translated as CASSPFRENNEKLFF.

This sequence joins TRBV4-3 and TRBJ2-3; D gene unclear. The V and J ends lost 0 bases and 7 bases respectively, with 11 bases between them. The CDR3 consists of 14 residues. Per the germline V gene, CDR1 is LGHNA and CDR2 is YSLEER. CDR3 residues: CASSQDPSSYTQYF. The CDR3, as DNA: TGCGCCAGCAGCCAAGACCCCAGTTCGTATACGCAGTATTTT.

V usage is TRBV4-1 and J usage is TRBJ2-1, with D perhaps being TRBD1 or TRBD2 (6 bases each). Germline V gene lookup returns CDR1 MGHRA and CDR2 YSYEKL. There are 12 residues in the CDR3. Trimming removed 4 bases at V and 9 bases at J, with 10 bases between. CDR3 bases: TGCGCCAGCAGCCTACGGGGGCTTGAGCAGTTCTTC. It codes for CASSLRGLEQFF.

Only a few counts were recorded for this clonotype. This chain links TRBV28 with TRBJ2-5; 9 nucleotides line up with TRBD2. V was pared by 6 bases and J by 6 bases, with 2 bases of the junction left unmatched. This CDR3 region has 12 residues. CDR1 is MDHEN and CDR2 is SYDVKM in the germline V gene. This CDR3 is CASRSGGQTQYF. The CDR3 bases are TGTGCCAGCAGGAGCGGGGGGCAGACCCAGTACTTC. The full variable domain, in which reference TRBV28 and TRBJ2-5 provide the parts outside the CDR3, is DVKVTQSSRYLVKRTGEKVFLECVQDMDHENMFWYRQDPGLGLRLIYFSYDVKMKEKGDIPEGYSVSREKKERFSLILESASTNQTSMYLCASRSGGQTQYFGPGTRLLVL.

The chain carries TRBV6-2 or TRBV6-3 and TRBJ2-4; 7 bases fit TRBD2. The CDR3 totals 14 residues. The V segment lost 7 bases and the J segment 3 bases; nucleotides outside the gene matches: 6. Germline V CDR1 and CDR2: MNHEY, SVGEGT. CDR3 nucleotides: TGTGCCAGCACCGGGGACTATCTCAAAAACATTCAGTACTTC. Translation gives CASTGDYLKNIQYF.

The V gene is TRBV10-3, the J gene TRBJ2-2; D not resolved. Germline loops: CDR1 ENHRY, CDR2 SYGVKD. V lost 7 bases and J lost 4, with 13 bases in between. This CDR3 spans 14 amino acids. This CDR3 is CAINDPPGTGELFF. In nucleotides, the CDR3 is TGTGCCATCAATGACCCTCCGGGCACCGGGGAGCTGTTTTTT.

This clonotype was found a few times. The genes are TRBV24-1 and TRBJ2-2; TRBD1 agrees at 7 bases. The V and J ends lost 3 bases and 5 bases, in that order; junction bases with no gene match: 8. The CDR3 length is 16 residues. In germline, CDR1 is KGHDR, CDR2 SFDVKD. CDR3 loop: CATSDPVQGLTGELFF. The CDR3 region has the DNA TGTGCCACCAGTGATCCGGTACAGGGGCTTACCGGGGAGCTGTTTTTT.

This chain joins TRBV20-1 and TRBJ1-2, with TRBD1 matching over 7 bases. The CDR3 runs to 14 residues. CDR1 is DFQATT, CDR2 SNEGSKA, per germline (reference sequence). V lost 1 base to trimming and J lost 0 bases; unmatched junction nucleotides: 2. CDR3 sequence (DNA): TGCAGTGCTAGAGGTCAGGGGGCTAACTATGGCTACACCTTC. Its protein is CSARGQGANYGYTF.

The gene calls are TRBV5-1 and TRBJ2-5; D possibly matches TRBD1 or TRBD2 (5 bases each). Trimming cost V 4 bases and J 1 base, with 11 bases left between them. This CDR3 contains 14 residues. Germline loops: CDR1 SGHRS, CDR2 YFSETQ. The CDR3 here is CASSRDGRQETQYF. CDR3 sequence (DNA): TGCGCCAGCAGCCGGGACGGCCGCCAAGAGACCCAGTACTTC.

The rearrangement links TRBV30 to TRBJ2-7; D possibly uses TRBD1 or TRBD2 (6 bases each). There are 11 residues in the CDR3. The germline V and J ends were trimmed by 5 bases and 3 bases, with 8 bases remaining between them. Germline assignment: CDR1 GTSNPN and CDR2 SVGIG (reference sequence). The CDR3 DNA follows: TGTGCCTGGGGGGGGCGCTACGAGCAGTACTTC. Translated, it gives CAWGGRYEQYF. The full variable domain, with the rest looked up from reference TRBV30 and TRBJ2-7, is SQTIHQWPATLVQPVGSPLSLECTVEGTSNPNLYWYRQAAGRGLQLLFYSVGIGQISSEVPQNLSASRPQDRQFILSSKKLLLSDSGFYLCAWGGRYEQYFGPGTRLTVT.

V usage is TRBV7-9 and J usage is TRBJ1-6; D might be TRBD1 (5 bases). This CDR3 region has 14 residues. V lost 4 bases and J lost 6, with 10 bases in between. Germline values: CDR1 SEHNR, CDR2 FQNEAQ (reference sequence). Here the CDR3 DNA reads TGTGCCAGCAGCTGGGAGGACACTAATTCACCCCTCCACTTT. It yields the protein CASSWEDTNSPLHF.

This clonotype has a handful of counts. The rearrangement links TRBV5-6 to TRBJ2-5; D may be TRBD2 (5 bases). Germline assignment: CDR1 SGHDT and CDR2 YYEEEE. V gave up 0 bases and J gave up 0 bases, with 9 bases separating them. The CDR3 is 15 residues long. The CDR3 region has the DNA TGTGCCAGCAGCTTGGGGCCCGGGAACCAAGAGACCCAGTACTTC. Translated, it gives CASSLGPGNQETQYF. Full variable domain (outside the CDR3, taken from reference TRBV5-6 and TRBJ2-5): DAGVTQSPTHLIKTRGQQVTLRCSPKSGHDTVSWYQQALGQGPQFIFQYYEEEERQRGNFPDRFSGHQFPNYSSELNVNALLLGDSALYLCASSLGPGNQETQYFGPGTRLLVL.

The chain links TRBV6-5 to TRBJ2-3; 7 bases are a match to TRBD2. Germline V lookup: CDR1 MNHEY, CDR2 SVGAGI. With V trimmed by 8 bases and J by 3 bases, 8 bases remained unmatched. The length of the CDR3 is 14 residues. The CDR3 sequence: CASGGGVRTDTQYF. The CDR3 DNA is TGTGCCAGCGGGGGAGGGGTCCGGACAGATACGCAGTATTTT.

The chain has TRBV15 and TRBJ1-2; 7 nucleotides match TRBD1. Per the germline V gene, CDR1 is LNHNV and CDR2 is YYDKDF (reference sequence). With V trimmed by 0 bases and J by 2 bases, 3 bases remained unmatched. CDR3 length equals 15 residues. Here the CDR3 reads CATSRDTGDNYGYTF. CDR3 coding DNA: TGTGCCACCAGCAGAGACACAGGGGACAACTATGGCTACACCTTC.

The chain has TRBV4-3 and TRBJ2-7, with 7 positions matching TRBD2. The CDR3 has 16 residues. Trimming took 1 base from V and 2 from J; bases not matched to a gene: 8. Germline V gene data show CDR1 as LGHNA and CDR2 as YSLEER. This CDR3 is CASSQAYLADTYEQYF. CDR3 sequence (DNA): TGCGCCAGCAGCCAAGCGTACCTAGCGGATACCTACGAGCAGTACTTC.

This clonotype turned up a few times. This chain links TRBV2 with TRBJ2-2, with TRBD2 matching 7 bases. Unmatched junction bases numbered 10, after V lost 2 bases and J lost 4 bases. Germline lookup yields CDR1 SNHLY and CDR2 FYNNEI. The CDR3 spans 17 residues. As DNA, the CDR3 is TGTGCCAGCAGTGAATATTTAGGGAGGGATTTCACCGGGGAGCTGTTTTTT. Amino acids: CASSEYLGRDFTGELFF. The full variable domain, completed using reference TRBV2 and TRBJ2-2, is EPEVTQTPSHQVTQMGQEVILRCVPISNHLYFYWYRQILGQKVEFLVSFYNNEISEKSEIFDDQFSVERPDGSNFTLKIRSTKLEDSAMYFCASSEYLGRDFTGELFFGEGSRLTVL.

This rearrangement joins TRBV29-1 to TRBJ2-1, with 11 bases identical to TRBD2. Germline CDR1 is SQVTM and CDR2 is ANQGSEA. V lost 6 bases, J lost 8 bases, and 12 bases stayed unmatched. The CDR3 is 15 residues long. In nucleotides, the CDR3 is TGCAGCGTCCGTGGGGGGACTAGCGGAGACTATGAGCAGTTCTTC. Residues: CSVRGGTSGDYEQFF.

This clonotype was found a few times. The V and J genes are TRBV27 and TRBJ1-1, with TRBD1 as a possible D gene (5 bases). The CDR3 consists of 15 residues. Germline V gene data show CDR1 as MNHEY and CDR2 as SMNVEV (reference sequence). Trimming cost V 5 bases and J 4 bases, with 17 bases left between them. CDR3: CASSSLIRGGTEAFF. CDR3 nucleotide sequence: TGTGCCAGCAGTAGTCTGATAAGGGGTGGCACTGAAGCTTTCTTT.

The chain links TRBV4-3 to TRBJ2-7; no firm D call. The germline gives CDR1 LGHNA, CDR2 YSLEER. V lost 0 bases and J 7 bases, leaving 19 bases between the germline ends. The CDR3 has 16 amino acids. The CDR3 spells CASSQDPRPNKWEQYF. The DNA for the CDR3 is TGCGCCAGCAGCCAAGATCCCAGGCCGAATAAGTGGGAGCAGTACTTC.

The V gene is TRBV20-1, the J gene TRBJ2-7; unclear D gene. Germline CDR1 DFQATT, CDR2 SNEGSKA (reference sequence). The V and J ends lost 3 bases and 4 bases respectively, with 19 bases between them. The CDR3 is 15 amino acids. The CDR3 region is CSARPWGSGQYEQYF. CDR3 coding DNA: TGCAGTGCTAGGCCTTGGGGTTCCGGGCAGTACGAGCAGTACTTC.

V gene TRBV5-5 combines with J gene TRBJ2-3; 7 bases are a match to TRBD1. The CDR3 contains 15 residues. V was pared by 4 bases and J by 6 bases, with 11 bases of the junction left unmatched. Germline V lookup: CDR1 SGHKS, CDR2 YYEKEE (reference sequence). CDR3: CASSRELRDSDTQYF. CDR3 nucleotides: TGTGCCAGCAGCCGAGAGCTCCGGGACAGTGATACGCAGTATTTT. Full variable domain (remainder filled in from reference TRBV5-5 and TRBJ2-3): DAGVTQSPTHLIKTRGQQVTLRCSPISGHKSVSWYQQVLGQGPQFIFQYYEKEERGRGNFPDRFSARQFPNYSSELNVNALLLGDSALYLCASSRELRDSDTQYFGPGTRLTVL.